These T cell receptor beta chains were read from a single sample in a study of blood T cell repertoires in COVID-19. TCRdb's table, derived via immunoSEQ multiplex PCR, lists solely in-frame clones and lacks some. The top ten hold almost 5% of the sample, which has about 210,000 clones, around 84% seen once. The specimen sequenced was peripheral blood. These TCRs come from a woman older than 75 with acute or convalescent COVID-19. Both conserved end residues are part of each CDR3. The order of the fields is clone size, D gene, J gene, V gene, CDR3 protein, CDR3 DNA. The D gene is left open where the match is weak. Only some rows state a clone size, as once, few, many or a class for expanded clones.

clone size: .; D gene: .; J gene: TRBJ1-3; V gene: TRBV12-3/TRBV12-4; CDR3 protein: CASSPNSGNTIYF; CDR3 DNA: TGTGCCAGCAGCCCCAACTCTGGAAACACCATATATTTT
clone size: .; D gene: TRBD2; J gene: TRBJ2-3; V gene: TRBV15; CDR3 protein: CATSREVSGRGTDTQYF; CDR3 DNA: TGTGCCACCAGCAGGGAGGTTAGCGGGAGGGGGACAGATACGCAGTATTTT
clone size: .; D gene: TRBD1; J gene: TRBJ1-1; V gene: TRBV7-9; CDR3 protein: CASSLVGQGRSEAFF; CDR3 DNA: TGTGCCAGCAGCTTAGTCGGACAGGGCCGATCTGAAGCTTTCTTT
clone size: few; D gene: .; J gene: TRBJ2-3; V gene: TRBV19; CDR3 protein: CASSLPLTDTQYF; CDR3 DNA: TGTGCCAGTAGTCTCCCTCTCACAGATACGCAGTATTTT
clone size: .; D gene: TRBD1; J gene: TRBJ2-7; V gene: TRBV11-3; CDR3 protein: CASSREGQGLGEQYF; CDR3 DNA: TGTGCCAGCAGCCGAGAGGGACAGGGGCTCGGCGAGCAGTACTTC
clone size: .; D gene: .; J gene: TRBJ2-7; V gene: TRBV19; CDR3 protein: CASSITPARAYEQYF; CDR3 DNA: TGTGCCAGTAGTATTACCCCGGCCAGGGCCTACGAGCAGTACTTC
clone size: .; D gene: TRBD2; J gene: TRBJ2-5; V gene: TRBV29-1; CDR3 protein: CSVGTSPETQYF; CDR3 DNA: TGCAGCGTGGGGACTAGTCCAGAGACCCAGTACTTC
clone size: .; D gene: .; J gene: TRBJ1-1; V gene: TRBV18; CDR3 protein: CASSGGGTEAFF; CDR3 DNA: TGTGCCAGCTCCGGGGGTGGTACTGAAGCTTTCTTT
clone size: .; D gene: TRBD1; J gene: TRBJ1-1; V gene: TRBV23-1; CDR3 protein: CASSRRGTGLPGSSNTEAFF; CDR3 DNA: TGCGCCAGCAGTCGACGTGGGACAGGGCTCCCTGGATCATCGAACACTGAAGCTTTCTTT
clone size: .; D gene: .; J gene: TRBJ2-2; V gene: TRBV19; CDR3 protein: CASIKNRESGELFF; CDR3 DNA: TGTGCCAGTATCAAGAACAGGGAGAGCGGGGAGCTGTTTTTT
clone size: .; D gene: TRBD1; J gene: TRBJ1-2; V gene: TRBV4-3; CDR3 protein: CASSQDPAGTGTNYGYTF; CDR3 DNA: TGCGCCAGCAGCCAAGATCCGGCGGGGACAGGGACTAACTATGGCTACACCTTC
clone size: .; D gene: .; J gene: TRBJ2-7; V gene: TRBV2; CDR3 protein: CASTFTRGYEQYF; CDR3 DNA: TGTGCCAGCACTTTTACACGGGGCTACGAGCAGTACTTC
clone size: .; D gene: TRBD1; J gene: TRBJ2-4; V gene: TRBV30; CDR3 protein: CAWSLMVTGGSKNIQYF; CDR3 DNA: TGTGCCTGGAGCCTTATGGTCACAGGGGGTTCCAAAAACATTCAGTACTTC
clone size: .; D gene: .; J gene: TRBJ1-1; V gene: TRBV7-8; CDR3 protein: CASSLPTAGTPTEAFF; CDR3 DNA: TGTGCCAGCAGCTTACCAACCGCCGGGACACCCACTGAAGCTTTCTTT
clone size: .; D gene: TRBD1; J gene: TRBJ2-7; V gene: TRBV6-5; CDR3 protein: CASSTVTGTEQYF; CDR3 DNA: TGTGCCAGCAGCACCGTGACAGGGACCGAGCAGTACTTC
clone size: .; D gene: .; J gene: TRBJ1-1; V gene: TRBV12-3/TRBV12-4; CDR3 protein: CASSLIMNTEAFF; CDR3 DNA: TGTGCCAGCAGTTTAATTATGAACACTGAAGCTTTCTTT
clone size: once; D gene: .; J gene: TRBJ2-2; V gene: TRBV2; CDR3 protein: CASKRERDTGELFF; CDR3 DNA: TGTGCCAGCAAGAGGGAAAGGGACACCGGGGAGCTGTTTTTT
clone size: once; D gene: TRBD1; J gene: TRBJ2-3; V gene: TRBV5-1; CDR3 protein: CASSAGQAFFLAQYF; CDR3 DNA: TGCGCCAGCAGCGCGGGACAGGCGTTTTTCCTCGCGCAGTATTTT
clone size: .; D gene: .; J gene: TRBJ1-2; V gene: TRBV4-3; CDR3 protein: CASSQDPTYPYGYTF; CDR3 DNA: TGCGCCAGCAGCCAAGATCCGACATACCCCTATGGCTACACCTTC
clone size: .; D gene: TRBD1; J gene: TRBJ1-2; V gene: TRBV7-3; CDR3 protein: CASSLSGTGYGYTF; CDR3 DNA: TGTGCCAGCAGCTTAAGTGGGACAGGGTATGGCTACACCTTC
clone size: .; D gene: TRBD2; J gene: TRBJ2-2; V gene: TRBV4-3; CDR3 protein: CASSPSAILAGVLAGELFF; CDR3 DNA: TGCGCCAGCAGCCCCTCAGCCATCCTAGCGGGAGTTTTGGCCGGGGAGCTGTTTTTT
clone size: .; D gene: .; J gene: TRBJ2-5; V gene: TRBV29-1; CDR3 protein: CSVDAGQETQYF; CDR3 DNA: TGCAGCGTTGATGCGGGACAAGAGACCCAGTACTTC
clone size: .; D gene: .; J gene: TRBJ1-3; V gene: TRBV7-2; CDR3 protein: CASSLPDKAGNTIYF; CDR3 DNA: TGTGCCAGCAGCTTGCCCGACAAAGCTGGAAACACCATATATTTT
clone size: .; D gene: .; J gene: TRBJ2-7; V gene: TRBV19; CDR3 protein: CASRRTNSYEQYF; CDR3 DNA: TGTGCCAGTAGAAGGACTAACTCCTACGAGCAGTACTTC
clone size: .; D gene: TRBD1; J gene: TRBJ1-1; V gene: TRBV10-3; CDR3 protein: CAISTGTGWNTEAFF; CDR3 DNA: TGTGCCATCAGTACCGGGACAGGGTGGAACACTGAAGCTTTCTTT
clone size: .; D gene: .; J gene: TRBJ1-1; V gene: TRBV6-5; CDR3 protein: CASRWSRAMNTEAFF; CDR3 DNA: TGTGCCAGCAGGTGGTCGCGTGCAATGAACACTGAAGCTTTCTTT
clone size: .; D gene: .; J gene: TRBJ2-1; V gene: TRBV5-1; CDR3 protein: CASTTLSAAYNEQFF; CDR3 DNA: TGCGCCAGCACCACTCTTAGTGCGGCCTACAATGAGCAGTTCTTC
clone size: .; D gene: .; J gene: TRBJ2-3; V gene: TRBV4-3; CDR3 protein: CASSQNPTSTDTQYF; CDR3 DNA: TGCGCCAGCAGCCAGAACCCCACTAGCACAGATACGCAGTATTTT
clone size: .; D gene: TRBD2; J gene: TRBJ2-1; V gene: TRBV4-2; CDR3 protein: CASTLIPSGSPSSYNEQFF; CDR3 DNA: TGTGCCAGCACCCTGATCCCTAGCGGGAGCCCCAGCTCCTACAATGAGCAGTTCTTC
clone size: .; D gene: .; J gene: TRBJ2-5; V gene: TRBV6-5; CDR3 protein: CASSYSTQVGTQYF; CDR3 DNA: TGTGCCAGCAGTTACTCGACACAGGTGGGGACCCAGTACTTC
clone size: once; D gene: .; J gene: TRBJ2-7; V gene: TRBV28; CDR3 protein: CACGVGPLYEQYF; CDR3 DNA: TGTGCCTGCGGGGTAGGGCCACTCTACGAGCAGTACTTC
clone size: .; D gene: TRBD1; J gene: TRBJ1-2; V gene: TRBV12-3/TRBV12-4; CDR3 protein: CASSSRTGTGYTF; CDR3 DNA: TGTGCCAGCAGTTCCCGGACAGGGACTGGCTACACCTTC
clone size: .; D gene: TRBD1; J gene: TRBJ1-6; V gene: TRBV3-1/TRBV3-2; CDR3 protein: CASSHNRGNSPLHF; CDR3 DNA: TGTGCCAGCAGTCACAACAGGGGGAATTCACCCCTCCACTTT
clone size: .; D gene: .; J gene: TRBJ1-1; V gene: TRBV18; CDR3 protein: CASSPDIRGEAFF; CDR3 DNA: TGTGCCAGCTCACCGGATATCAGGGGCGAAGCTTTCTTT
clone size: .; D gene: .; J gene: TRBJ1-5; V gene: TRBV30; CDR3 protein: CAWSAHGEQPQHF; CDR3 DNA: TGTGCCTGGAGTGCACACGGGGAACAGCCCCAGCATTTT
clone size: .; D gene: .; J gene: TRBJ1-2; V gene: TRBV28; CDR3 protein: CASESRGGGYTF; CDR3 DNA: TGTGCCAGCGAGAGCAGGGGCGGTGGCTACACCTTC
clone size: once; D gene: TRBD1; J gene: TRBJ2-7; V gene: TRBV19; CDR3 protein: CASSHDRGHEQYF; CDR3 DNA: TGTGCCAGTAGTCATGACAGGGGACACGAGCAGTACTTC
clone size: .; D gene: .; J gene: TRBJ1-2; V gene: TRBV5-1; CDR3 protein: CASSPGSLNALYGYTF; CDR3 DNA: TGCGCCAGCAGCCCGGGTTCCCTCAATGCGCTCTATGGCTACACCTTC
clone size: .; D gene: .; J gene: TRBJ1-6; V gene: TRBV2; CDR3 protein: CASRVDSSYNSPLHF; CDR3 DNA: TGTGCCAGCAGAGTGGACAGCTCCTATAATTCACCCCTCCACTTT
clone size: .; D gene: .; J gene: TRBJ1-4; V gene: TRBV21-1; CDR3 protein: CASSKEGTNEKLFF; CDR3 DNA: TGTGCCAGCAGCAAAGAGGGGACTAATGAAAAACTGTTTTTT
clone size: .; D gene: .; J gene: TRBJ1-5; V gene: TRBV6-6; CDR3 protein: CASSYRGADSNQPQHF; CDR3 DNA: TGTGCCAGCAGTTACCGGGGGGCGGATAGCAATCAGCCCCAGCATTTT
clone size: .; D gene: .; J gene: TRBJ2-1; V gene: TRBV11-3; CDR3 protein: CASSTHGSYNEQFF; CDR3 DNA: TGTGCCAGCAGCACTCATGGCTCCTACAATGAGCAGTTCTTC
clone size: .; D gene: .; J gene: TRBJ2-3; V gene: TRBV28; CDR3 protein: CASSPIGSRSDTQYF; CDR3 DNA: TGTGCCAGCAGTCCTATAGGGAGTAGGTCAGATACGCAGTATTTT
clone size: .; D gene: TRBD1; J gene: TRBJ1-1; V gene: TRBV7-2; CDR3 protein: CASSFRQGEWAFF; CDR3 DNA: TGTGCCAGCAGCTTCCGACAGGGGGAATGGGCTTTCTTT
clone size: .; D gene: .; J gene: TRBJ2-6; V gene: TRBV15; CDR3 protein: CATSMDLISGANVLTF; CDR3 DNA: TGTGCCACCAGCATGGACTTAATCTCTGGGGCCAACGTCCTGACTTTC
clone size: .; D gene: .; J gene: TRBJ2-1; V gene: TRBV15; CDR3 protein: CATSREGGRSYNEQFF; CDR3 DNA: TGTGCCACCAGCAGAGAGGGGGGACGCTCCTACAATGAGCAGTTCTTC
clone size: .; D gene: .; J gene: TRBJ1-2; V gene: TRBV30; CDR3 protein: CAWTSGGRGYTF; CDR3 DNA: TGTGCCTGGACCTCGGGGGGCAGGGGCTACACCTTC
clone size: .; D gene: TRBD1; J gene: TRBJ2-3; V gene: TRBV5-5; CDR3 protein: CASSTKPGQGPDTQYF; CDR3 DNA: TGTGCCAGCAGCACCAAGCCGGGACAGGGGCCGGATACGCAGTATTTT
clone size: .; D gene: TRBD2; J gene: TRBJ2-2; V gene: TRBV6-4; CDR3 protein: CASGEGPQSGELFF; CDR3 DNA: TGTGCCAGCGGGGAGGGGCCTCAGTCCGGGGAGCTGTTTTTT
clone size: .; D gene: .; J gene: TRBJ2-2; V gene: TRBV6-6; CDR3 protein: CARKIAENTGELFF; CDR3 DNA: TGTGCCAGAAAAATAGCGGAGAACACCGGGGAGCTGTTTTTT
clone size: .; D gene: .; J gene: TRBJ2-1; V gene: TRBV6-6; CDR3 protein: CASRPYGRGGEEQFF; CDR3 DNA: TGTGCCAGCAGGCCCTACGGGAGAGGGGGGGAGGAGCAGTTCTTC
clone size: few; D gene: TRBD2; J gene: TRBJ2-7; V gene: TRBV7-2; CDR3 protein: CASSPGTSGRSYHEQYF; CDR3 DNA: TGTGCCAGCAGCCCCGGGACTAGCGGGAGATCCTACCACGAGCAGTACTTC
clone size: .; D gene: .; J gene: TRBJ1-4; V gene: TRBV7-2; CDR3 protein: CASSLHREGEKLFF; CDR3 DNA: TGTGCCAGCAGCTTGCACCGGGAAGGTGAAAAACTGTTTTTT
clone size: .; D gene: .; J gene: TRBJ2-6; V gene: TRBV18; CDR3 protein: CASSPSQANVLTF; CDR3 DNA: TGTGCCAGCTCACCTAGTCAGGCCAACGTCCTGACTTTC
clone size: .; D gene: .; J gene: TRBJ2-7; V gene: TRBV7-3; CDR3 protein: CASSLNPSYYEQYF; CDR3 DNA: TGTGCCAGCAGCTTAAATCCTAGTTACTACGAGCAGTACTTC
clone size: .; D gene: .; J gene: TRBJ2-6; V gene: TRBV7-3; CDR3 protein: CASSPSSGANVLTF; CDR3 DNA: TGTGCCAGCAGCCCCAGTTCTGGGGCCAACGTCCTGACTTTC
clone size: .; D gene: TRBD1; J gene: TRBJ1-1; V gene: TRBV18; CDR3 protein: CASSPTGLDTEAFF; CDR3 DNA: TGTGCCAGCTCACCGACAGGGTTAGACACTGAAGCTTTCTTT
clone size: .; D gene: TRBD1; J gene: TRBJ2-7; V gene: TRBV18; CDR3 protein: CASSTGTANNYYEQYF; CDR3 DNA: TGTGCCAGCTCAACCGGGACAGCAAACAATTACTACGAGCAGTACTTC
clone size: .; D gene: .; J gene: TRBJ2-5; V gene: TRBV5-1; CDR3 protein: CASSPELVMLQETQYF; CDR3 DNA: TGCGCCAGCAGCCCGGAGTTGGTAATGCTCCAAGAGACCCAGTACTTC